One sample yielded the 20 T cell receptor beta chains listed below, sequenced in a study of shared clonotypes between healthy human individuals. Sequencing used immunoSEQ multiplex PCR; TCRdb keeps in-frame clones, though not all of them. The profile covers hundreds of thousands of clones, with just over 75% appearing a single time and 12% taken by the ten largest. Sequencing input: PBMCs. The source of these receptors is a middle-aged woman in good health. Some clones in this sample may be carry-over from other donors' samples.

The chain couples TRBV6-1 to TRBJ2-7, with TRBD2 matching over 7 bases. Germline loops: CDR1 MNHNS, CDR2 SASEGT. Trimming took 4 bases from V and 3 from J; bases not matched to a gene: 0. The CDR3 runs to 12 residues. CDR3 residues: CASSGGGYEQYF. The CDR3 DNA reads TGTGCCAGCAGTGGGGGGGGCTACGAGCAGTACTTC.

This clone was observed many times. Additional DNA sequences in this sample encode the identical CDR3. For the CDR3, the DNA is TGTGCCAGCTCCGGGGACAGGGGACTAGCGGGAGAGTCCGGGGAGCTGTTTTTT. Protein product: CASSGDRGLAGESGELFF. The chain uses TRBV9 and TRBJ2-2, with TRBD2 matching over 14 bases. The CDR3 length is 18 residues. Trimming cost V 7 bases and J 6 bases; bases outside gene matches: 14. Germline V gene lookup returns CDR1 SGDLS and CDR2 YYNGEE.

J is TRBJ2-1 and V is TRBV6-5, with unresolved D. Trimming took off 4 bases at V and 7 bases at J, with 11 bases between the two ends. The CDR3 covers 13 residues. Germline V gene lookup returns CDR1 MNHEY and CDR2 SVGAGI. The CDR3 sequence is CASSSPGTNEQFF. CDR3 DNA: TGTGCCAGCAGTTCCCCCGGTACGAATGAGCAGTTCTTC.

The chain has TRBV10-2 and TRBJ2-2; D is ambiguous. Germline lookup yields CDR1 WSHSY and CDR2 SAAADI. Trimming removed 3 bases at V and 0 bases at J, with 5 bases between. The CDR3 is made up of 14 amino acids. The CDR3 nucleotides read TGCGCCAGCAGTGAATCTGCGAACACCGGGGAGCTGTTTTTT. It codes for CASSESANTGELFF.

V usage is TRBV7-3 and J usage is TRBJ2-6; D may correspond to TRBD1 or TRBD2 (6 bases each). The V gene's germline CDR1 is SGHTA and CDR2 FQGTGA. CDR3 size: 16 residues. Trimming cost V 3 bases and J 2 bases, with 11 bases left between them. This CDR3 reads CASSLAGGTGANVLTF. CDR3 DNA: TGTGCCAGCAGCTTGGCCGGGGGCACTGGGGCCAACGTCCTGACTTTC.

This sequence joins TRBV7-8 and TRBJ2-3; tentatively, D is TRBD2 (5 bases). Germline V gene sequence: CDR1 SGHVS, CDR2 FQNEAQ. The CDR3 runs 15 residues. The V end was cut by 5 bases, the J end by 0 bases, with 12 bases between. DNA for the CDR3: TGTGCCAGCAGCCTCCCCAGGACTAGCACAGATACGCAGTATTTT. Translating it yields CASSLPRTSTDTQYF.

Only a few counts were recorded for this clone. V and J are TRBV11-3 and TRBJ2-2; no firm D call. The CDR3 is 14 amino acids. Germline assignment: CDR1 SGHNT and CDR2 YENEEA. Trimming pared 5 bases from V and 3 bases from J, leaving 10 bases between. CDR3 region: CASSPDGYTGELFF. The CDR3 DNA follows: TGTGCCAGCAGCCCGGACGGTTACACCGGGGAGCTGTTTTTT.

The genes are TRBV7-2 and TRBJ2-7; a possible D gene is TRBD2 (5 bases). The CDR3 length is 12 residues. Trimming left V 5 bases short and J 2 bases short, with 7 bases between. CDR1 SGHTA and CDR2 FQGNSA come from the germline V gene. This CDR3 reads CASSPGAYEQYF. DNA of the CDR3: TGTGCCAGCAGCCCCGGGGCCTACGAGCAGTACTTC.

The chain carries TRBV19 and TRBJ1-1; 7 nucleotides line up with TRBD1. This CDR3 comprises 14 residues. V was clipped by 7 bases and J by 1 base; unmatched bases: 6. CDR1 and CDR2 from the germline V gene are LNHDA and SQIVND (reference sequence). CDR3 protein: CASIRTGTNTEAFF. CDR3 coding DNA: TGTGCCAGTATTCGGACAGGAACGAACACTGAAGCTTTCTTT.

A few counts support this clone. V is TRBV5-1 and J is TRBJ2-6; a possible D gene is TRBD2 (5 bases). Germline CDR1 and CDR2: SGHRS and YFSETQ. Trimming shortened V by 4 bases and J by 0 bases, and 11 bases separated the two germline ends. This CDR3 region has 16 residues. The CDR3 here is CASSPGLLSGANVLTF. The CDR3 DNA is TGCGCCAGCAGCCCAGGACTGCTCTCTGGGGCCAACGTCCTGACTTTC. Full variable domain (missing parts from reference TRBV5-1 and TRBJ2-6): KAGVTQTPRYLIKTRGQQVTLSCSPISGHRSVSWYQQTPGQGLQFLFEYFSETQRNKGNFPGRFSGRQFSNSRSEMNVSTLELGDSALYLCASSPGLLSGANVLTFGAGSRLTVL.

The CDR3: CAWNWDNQPQHF. Written as DNA, the CDR3 is TGTGCCTGGAATTGGGACAATCAGCCCCAGCATTTT. V usage is TRBV30 and J usage is TRBJ1-5, with unresolved D. Trimming stripped 4 bases from V and 3 bases from J, with 7 bases between. This CDR3 is built from 12 residues. Per the germline V gene, CDR1 is GTSNPN and CDR2 is SVGIG (reference sequence).

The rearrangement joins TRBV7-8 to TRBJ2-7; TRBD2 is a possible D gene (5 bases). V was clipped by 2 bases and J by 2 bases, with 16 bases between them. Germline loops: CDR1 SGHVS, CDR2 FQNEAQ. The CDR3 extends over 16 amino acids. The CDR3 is CASSLLSGLQTYEQYF. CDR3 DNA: TGTGCCAGCAGCTTACTTAGTGGACTCCAGACCTACGAGCAGTACTTC.

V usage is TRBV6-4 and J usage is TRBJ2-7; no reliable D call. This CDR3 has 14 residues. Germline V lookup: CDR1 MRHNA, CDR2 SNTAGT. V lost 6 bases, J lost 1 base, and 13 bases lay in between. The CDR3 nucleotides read TGTGCCAGCAGGGAAGACTGGAATTCCTACGAGCAGTACTTC. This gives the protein CASREDWNSYEQYF.

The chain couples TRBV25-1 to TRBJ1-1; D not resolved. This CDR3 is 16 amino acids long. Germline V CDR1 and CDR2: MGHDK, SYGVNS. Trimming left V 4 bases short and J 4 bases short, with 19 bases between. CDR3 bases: TGTGCCAGCAGTGTAATTCGAGACTTAGGGAGCACTGAAGCTTTCTTT. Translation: CASSVIRDLGSTEAFF.

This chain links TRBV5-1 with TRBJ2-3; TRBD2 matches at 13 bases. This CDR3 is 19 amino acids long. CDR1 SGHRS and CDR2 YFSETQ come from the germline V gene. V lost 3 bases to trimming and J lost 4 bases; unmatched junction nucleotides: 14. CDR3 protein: CASSWGPMKLAGGPDTQYF. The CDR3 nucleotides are TGCGCCAGCAGCTGGGGACCGATGAAACTAGCGGGAGGGCCAGATACGCAGTATTTT.

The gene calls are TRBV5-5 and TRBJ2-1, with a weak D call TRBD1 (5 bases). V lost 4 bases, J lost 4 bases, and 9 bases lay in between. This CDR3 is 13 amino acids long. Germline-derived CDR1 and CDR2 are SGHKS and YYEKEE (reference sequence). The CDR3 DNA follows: TGTGCCAGCAGCCGACAGCCATACAATGAGCAGTTCTTC. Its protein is CASSRQPYNEQFF. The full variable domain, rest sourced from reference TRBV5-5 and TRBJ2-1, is DAGVTQSPTHLIKTRGQQVTLRCSPISGHKSVSWYQQVLGQGPQFIFQYYEKEERGRGNFPDRFSARQFPNYSSELNVNALLLGDSALYLCASSRQPYNEQFFGPGTRLTVL.

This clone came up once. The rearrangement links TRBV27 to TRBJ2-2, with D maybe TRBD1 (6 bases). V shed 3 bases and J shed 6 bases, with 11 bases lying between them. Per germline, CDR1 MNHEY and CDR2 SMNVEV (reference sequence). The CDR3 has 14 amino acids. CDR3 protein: CASSFRGRSGELFF. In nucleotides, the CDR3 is TGTGCCAGCAGTTTCAGGGGACGGTCCGGGGAGCTGTTTTTT.

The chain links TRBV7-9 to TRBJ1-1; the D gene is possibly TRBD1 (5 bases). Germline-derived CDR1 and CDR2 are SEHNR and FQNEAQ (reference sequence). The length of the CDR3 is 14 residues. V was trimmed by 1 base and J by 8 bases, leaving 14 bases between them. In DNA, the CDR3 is TGTGCCAGCAGCTTAGGGGGTCAGGGCCAGGAAGCTTTCTTT. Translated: CASSLGGQGQEAFF.

In DNA form, the CDR3 reads TGTGCCAGCAGTTACTCCCACGGCTACACCTTC. Its protein product is CASSYSHGYTF. The V gene is TRBV6-6, the J gene TRBJ1-2; D gene ambiguous. CDR3 size: 11 residues. V was clipped by 0 bases and J by 8 bases, with 4 bases between them. Germline V gene data show CDR1 as MNHNY and CDR2 as SVGAGI (reference sequence).

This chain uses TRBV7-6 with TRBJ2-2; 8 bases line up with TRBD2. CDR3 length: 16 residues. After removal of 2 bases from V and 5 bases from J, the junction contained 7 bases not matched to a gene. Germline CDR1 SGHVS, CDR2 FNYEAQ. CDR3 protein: CASSLRLAGLTGELFF. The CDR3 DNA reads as TGTGCCAGCAGCTTAAGGCTAGCGGGCCTTACCGGGGAGCTGTTTTTT.